These T cell receptor beta chains were read from a single sample in a study of shared clonotypes between healthy human individuals. Assay: immunoSEQ multiplex PCR; the TCRdb copy retains only in-frame clones and omits some. The table shows roughly 2.5 million clones, with around nine tenths occurring only once. Sequenced material: naive CD4+ T cells sorted from blood. The receptors were gathered from a man aged 18 to 30 in good health. Both conserved end residues are part of each CDR3. D genes are given only for firm matches. Expanded clones are given a class, and other clones once, few, many or no size at all.

J | D | size | V | CDR3 | DNA
TRBJ2-3 | - | - | TRBV19 | CASSIKGIPTDTQYF | TGTGCCAGTAGTATCAAGGGGATTCCTACAGATACGCAGTATTTT
TRBJ1-5 | - | - | TRBV30 | CAWSVPPGAQPQHF | TGTGCCTGGAGTGTACCGCCAGGGGCCCAGCCCCAGCATTTT
TRBJ1-6 | - | - | TRBV5-5 | CASSLVGLNSPLHF | TGTGCCAGCAGCTTGGTGGGGTTAAATTCACCCCTCCACTTT
TRBJ2-3 | - | - | TRBV6-5 | CASGKGDPLTDTQYF | TGTGCCAGCGGGAAGGGGGATCCTTTGACAGATACGCAGTATTTT
TRBJ2-7 | - | - | TRBV5-1 | CASSLLSSYEQYF | TGCGCCAGCAGCTTGTTGAGCTCCTACGAGCAGTACTTC
TRBJ2-5 | TRBD2 | - | TRBV7-2 | CASSLAETAGGQYF | TGTGCCAGCAGCTTAGCGGAGACCGCGGGGGGCCAGTACTTC
TRBJ1-1 | - | few | TRBV6-6 | CASSYSWSGGEAFF | TGTGCCAGCAGTTACTCATGGTCTGGGGGTGAAGCTTTCTTT
TRBJ1-2 | TRBD1 | once | TRBV18 | CASSKSRTGLSDGYTF | TGTGCCAGCTCAAAATCCCGGACAGGACTATCAGATGGCTACACCTTC
TRBJ2-5 | TRBD1 | - | TRBV27 | CASSHRGRETQYF | TGTGCCAGCAGCCACAGGGGGCGCGAGACCCAGTACTTC
TRBJ2-5 | - | - | TRBV11-3 | CASSQGPGWQYF | TGTGCCAGCAGCCAGGGGCCAGGGTGGCAGTACTTC
TRBJ2-7 | TRBD1 | once | TRBV11-2 | CASAGQGKLHEQYF | TGTGCCAGCGCGGGACAGGGAAAACTCCACGAGCAGTACTTC
TRBJ2-7 | - | - | TRBV5-6 | CASSLGHAYEQYF | TGTGCCAGCAGCCTGGGACATGCCTACGAGCAGTACTTC
TRBJ2-2 | TRBD2 | - | TRBV5-4 | CASSSGLAGDNTGELFF | TGTGCCAGCAGCTCGGGACTAGCGGGAGATAACACCGGGGAGCTGTTTTTT
TRBJ1-1 | TRBD1 | - | TRBV19 | CASSDYRDRGWENTEAFF | TGTGCCAGTAGTGATTACCGGGACAGGGGATGGGAGAACACTGAAGCTTTCTTT
TRBJ2-5 | - | - | TRBV11-2 | CASRRLGKETQYF | TGTGCCAGCAGGAGACTGGGGAAAGAGACCCAGTACTTC
TRBJ2-7 | - | - | TRBV7-9 | CASSSTFGGGYEQYF | TGTGCCAGCAGCTCCACCTTTGGGGGCGGCTACGAGCAGTACTTC
TRBJ2-6 | - | - | TRBV28 | CASSYTGTGANVLTF | TGTGCCAGCAGCTACACAGGGACTGGGGCCAACGTCCTGACTTTC
TRBJ1-1 | - | - | TRBV5-1 | CASSLVGSTEAFF | TGCGCCAGCAGCTTGGTAGGGAGCACTGAAGCTTTCTTT
TRBJ2-7 | TRBD1 | - | TRBV4-1 | CASSPTGQGGEQYF | TGCGCCAGCAGCCCCACCGGACAGGGTGGGGAGCAGTACTTC
TRBJ2-7 | - | - | TRBV5-4 | CASSMDQSSYEQYF | TGTGCCAGCAGCATGGACCAAAGCTCCTACGAGCAGTACTTC
TRBJ1-1 | - | - | TRBV18 | CASSDRISDTEAFF | TGTGCCAGCTCAGACAGGATATCAGACACTGAAGCTTTCTTT
TRBJ1-4 | - | - | TRBV12-2 | CASRSKQGAHEKLFF | TGTGCAAGTCGCTCTAAACAGGGGGCGCATGAAAAACTGTTTTTT
TRBJ1-6 | - | few | TRBV2 | CASRADRTNSPLHF | TGTGCCAGCAGAGCCGACAGGACCAATTCACCCCTCCACTTT
TRBJ2-5 | - | - | TRBV6-6 | CASGGTRGGETQYF | TGTGCCAGCGGCGGGACTCGAGGGGGAGAGACCCAGTACTTC
TRBJ2-5 | - | - | TRBV27 | CASSLFGLGLQGETQYF | TGTGCCAGCAGTTTATTCGGGTTAGGCTTACAAGGGGAGACCCAGTACTTC
TRBJ2-7 | - | - | TRBV30 | CAWRGSTTYEQYF | TGTGCCTGGAGGGGTTCGACAACCTACGAGCAGTACTTC
TRBJ1-2 | - | - | TRBV7-2 | CASSEAGRGRDGYTF | TGTGCCAGCAGCGAGGCGGGCAGGGGACGGGATGGCTACACCTTC
TRBJ2-7 | - | - | TRBV30 | CAWSVKSLDEQYF | TGTGCCTGGAGTGTAAAGAGTTTGGACGAGCAGTACTTC
TRBJ2-7 | TRBD2 | - | TRBV28 | CATLTRGGPSYEQYF | TGTGCCACCTTGACTCGGGGGGGCCCCTCCTACGAGCAGTACTTC
TRBJ2-1 | - | - | TRBV7-7 | CASSLEASYEQFF | TGTGCTAGCAGCTTAGAGGCGAGCTATGAGCAGTTCTTC
TRBJ2-1 | TRBD2 | - | TRBV29-1 | CSVDSSGRNEQFF | TGCAGCGTTGACTCTAGCGGGAGAAATGAGCAGTTCTTC
TRBJ2-1 | TRBD2 | - | TRBV27 | CASSLGSGRFGYNEQFF | TGTGCCAGCAGCCTGGGTAGCGGGAGGTTCGGTTACAATGAGCAGTTCTTC
TRBJ2-1 | - | - | TRBV5-6 | CASSSLGRSGFNEQFF | TGTGCCAGCAGCTCCCTGGGGAGGTCGGGTTTCAATGAGCAGTTCTTC
TRBJ1-5 | - | - | TRBV2 | CASKRSNQPQHF | TGTGCCAGCAAAAGGTCCAATCAGCCCCAGCATTTT
TRBJ1-4 | - | - | TRBV4-3 | CASSQDRSLQGLGEKLFF | TGCGCCAGCAGCCAAGATAGGTCCCTGCAGGGGCTAGGCGAAAAACTGTTTTTT
TRBJ1-4 | TRBD1 | - | TRBV7-9 | CASSLRGQPNEKLFF | TGTGCCAGCAGCCTTAGGGGGCAGCCTAATGAAAAACTGTTTTTT
TRBJ2-2 | - | - | TRBV2 | CASSINDSPGGELFF | TGTGCCAGCAGTATCAATGACAGCCCTGGCGGGGAGCTGTTTTTT
TRBJ1-4 | - | once | TRBV9 | CASSTLSGTNEKLFF | TGTGCCAGCAGCACCCTTTCAGGGACTAATGAAAAACTGTTTTTT
TRBJ2-1 | TRBD2 | - | TRBV19 | CASSGGVDSSYNEQFF | TGTGCCAGTAGTGGGGGGGTTGACTCGTCCTACAATGAGCAGTTCTTC
TRBJ2-7 | - | - | TRBV10-3 | CAISESADYEQYF | TGTGCCATCAGTGAGTCGGCAGACTACGAGCAGTACTTC
TRBJ2-3 | TRBD2 | - | TRBV5-1 | CASSQRGDPRTDTQYF | TGCGCCAGCAGCCAGCGGGGGGACCCGCGCACAGATACGCAGTATTTT
TRBJ1-2 | - | - | TRBV6-6 | CASTSGTRYGYTF | TGTGCCAGCACCTCCGGGACCCGGTATGGCTACACCTTC
TRBJ2-7 | - | - | TRBV7-9 | CASSLVGHPEQYF | TGTGCCAGCAGCTTAGTAGGACACCCTGAGCAGTACTTC
TRBJ2-7 | TRBD1 | once | TRBV4-1 | CASSPGQLSSYEQYF | TGCGCCAGCAGCCCGGGACAGCTAAGCTCCTACGAGCAGTACTTC
TRBJ1-6 | TRBD1 | - | TRBV7-2 | CASGPGTGAASPLHF | TGTGCCAGCGGACCCGGGACAGGGGCCGCTTCACCCCTCCACTTT
TRBJ2-3 | - | - | TRBV5-1 | CASSIGDYADTQYF | TGCGCCAGCAGCATTGGGGATTACGCAGATACGCAGTATTTT
TRBJ1-5 | - | - | TRBV6-6 | CASRLARNQPQHF | TGTGCCAGCCGGTTGGCGCGCAATCAGCCCCAGCATTTT
TRBJ1-1 | - | - | TRBV6-5 | CASSPGGWNTEAFF | TGTGCCAGCTCTCCGGGGGGATGGAACACTGAAGCTTTCTTT
TRBJ2-6 | - | - | TRBV19 | CASSQGTGSGANVLTF | TGTGCCAGTAGTCAAGGGACCGGCTCTGGGGCCAACGTCCTGACTTTC
TRBJ1-5 | - | - | TRBV27 | CASSGSQGQPQHF | TGTGCCAGCAGTGGAAGCCAGGGACAGCCCCAGCATTTT